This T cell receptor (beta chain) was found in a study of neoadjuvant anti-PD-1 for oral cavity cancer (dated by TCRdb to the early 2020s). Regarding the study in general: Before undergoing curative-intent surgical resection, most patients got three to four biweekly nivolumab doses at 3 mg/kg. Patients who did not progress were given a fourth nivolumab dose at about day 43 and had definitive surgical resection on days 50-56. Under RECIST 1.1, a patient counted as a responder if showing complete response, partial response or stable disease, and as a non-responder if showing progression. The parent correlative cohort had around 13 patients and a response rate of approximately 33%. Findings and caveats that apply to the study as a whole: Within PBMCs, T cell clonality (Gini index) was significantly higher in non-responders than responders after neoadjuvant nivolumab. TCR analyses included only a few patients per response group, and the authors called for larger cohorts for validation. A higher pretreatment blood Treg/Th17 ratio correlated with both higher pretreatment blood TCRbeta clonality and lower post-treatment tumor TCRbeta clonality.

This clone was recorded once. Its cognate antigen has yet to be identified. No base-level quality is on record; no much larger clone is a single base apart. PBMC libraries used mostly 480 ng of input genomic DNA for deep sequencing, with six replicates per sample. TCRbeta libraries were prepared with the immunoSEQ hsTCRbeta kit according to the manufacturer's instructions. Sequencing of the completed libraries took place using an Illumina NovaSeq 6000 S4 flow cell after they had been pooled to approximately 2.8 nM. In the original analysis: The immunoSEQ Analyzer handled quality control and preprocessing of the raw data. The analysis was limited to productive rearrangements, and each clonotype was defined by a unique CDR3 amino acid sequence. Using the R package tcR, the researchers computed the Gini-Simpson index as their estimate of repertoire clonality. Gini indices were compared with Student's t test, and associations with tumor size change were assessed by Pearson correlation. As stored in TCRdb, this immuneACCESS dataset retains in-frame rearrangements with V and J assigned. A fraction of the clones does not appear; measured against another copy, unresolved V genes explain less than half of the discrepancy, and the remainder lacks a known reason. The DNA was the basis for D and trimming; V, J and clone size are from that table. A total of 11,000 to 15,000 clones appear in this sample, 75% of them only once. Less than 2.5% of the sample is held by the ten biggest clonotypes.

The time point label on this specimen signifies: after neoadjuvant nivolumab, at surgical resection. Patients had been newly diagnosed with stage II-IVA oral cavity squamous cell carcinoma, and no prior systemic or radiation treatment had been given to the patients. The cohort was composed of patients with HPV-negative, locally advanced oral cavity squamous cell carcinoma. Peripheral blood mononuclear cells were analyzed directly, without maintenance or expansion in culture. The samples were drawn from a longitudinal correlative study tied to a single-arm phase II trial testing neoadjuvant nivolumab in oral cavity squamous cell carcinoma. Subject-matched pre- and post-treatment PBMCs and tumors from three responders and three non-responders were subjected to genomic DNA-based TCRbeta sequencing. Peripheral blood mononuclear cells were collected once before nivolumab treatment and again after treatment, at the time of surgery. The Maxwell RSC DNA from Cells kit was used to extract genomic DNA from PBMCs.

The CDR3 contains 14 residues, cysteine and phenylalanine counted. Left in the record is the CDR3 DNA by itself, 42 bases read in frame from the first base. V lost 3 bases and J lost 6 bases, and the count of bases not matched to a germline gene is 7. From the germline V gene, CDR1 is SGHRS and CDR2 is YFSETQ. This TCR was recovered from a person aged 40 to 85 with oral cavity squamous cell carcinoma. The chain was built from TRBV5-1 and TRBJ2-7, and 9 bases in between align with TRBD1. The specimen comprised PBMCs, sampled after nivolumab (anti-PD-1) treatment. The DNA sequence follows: TGCGCCAGCAGCTGGGGACAGGGTTTTGGCGAGCAGTACTTC. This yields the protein CASSWGQGFGEQYF.